These 2 T cell receptor beta chains were sequenced from one sample in a study of T cell responses to AZD1222 COVID-19 vaccine (dated by TCRdb to the early 2020s). The library came from the immunoSEQ multiplex PCR assay. As stored in TCRdb, this immuneACCESS dataset retains in-frame rearrangements with V and J assigned. A fraction of the clones does not appear; measured against another copy, unresolved V genes explain less than half of the discrepancy, and the remainder lacks a known reason. Across this sample there are about 270,000 clones, with about 94% seen only once. Less than 0.65% of the sample is in the top ten clones. The time point label, read with the paper, signifies: about 28 days (+/-7) after the second vaccine dose. The specimen was peripheral blood, collected 28 days after the second AZD1222 dose. These receptor sequences come from an adult who received the AZD1222 COVID-19 vaccine.

The chain has TRBV6-1 and TRBJ1-1; TRBD1 aligns across 9 bases. The ends lost 6 bases at V and 0 bases at J; junction bases unmatched: 8. CDR1 is MNHNS, CDR2 SASEGT, per germline. This CDR3 region has 16 residues. The CDR3 coding sequence is TGTGCCAGCAGCGAAACTACAGGGGGCATGAACACTGAAGCTTTCTTT. This encodes CASSETTGGMNTEAFF.

The chain employs TRBV4-2 and TRBJ1-1, with D unclear. The CDR3 length is 15 residues. The V end lost 3 bases, the J end lost 1 base, and 12 bases lay between the germline ends. Germline V CDR1 and CDR2: LGHNA, YNFKEQ. The CDR3 loop is CASSQSSTSNTEAFF. In DNA, the CDR3 is TGTGCCAGCAGCCAGTCCTCGACTTCGAACACTGAAGCTTTCTTT.